The 18 T cell receptor beta chains reported below all come from one sample, sequenced in a study of T cells in Graves' hyperthyroidism and ophthalmopathy. RNA transcripts provided the source from which TCR beta CDR3 regions were amplified. TCR CDR3 underwent first-round RT-PCR with the HTBI primer set. TCRdb reanalysed the multiplex PCR reads using MiXCR and keeps one entry per CDR3 protein. The sample holds roughly 500,000 distinct CDR3 sequences, more than 11% seen once. The sample comprised blood. The receptors here all came from a woman in her thirties with Graves' hyperthyroidism that later progressed to Graves' ophthalmopathy.

This clonotype appeared many times. The rearrangement uses TRBV24-1 and TRBJ2-3; 8 bases line up with TRBD2. Losses at the gene ends were 4 bases for V and 5 bases for J; bases not matched to a gene: 10. Germline V gene data show CDR1 as KGHDR and CDR2 as SFDVKD. The CDR3 has 16 amino acids. The CDR3 region is CATSDPEAGVIDTQYF. Here the CDR3 DNA reads TGTGCCACCAGTGACCCCGAAGCGGGAGTGATAGATACGCAGTATTTT.

The rearrangement uses TRBV11-3 and TRBJ1-2, with D maybe TRBD1 (5 bases). Trimming pared 8 bases from V and 4 bases from J, leaving 14 bases between. Germline loops: CDR1 SGHNT, CDR2 YENEEA. The CDR3 consists of 13 residues. The CDR3 coding sequence is TGTGCCAGCCAGGCCCCGGGGGGCTATGGCTACACCTTC. It is translated as CASQAPGGYGYTF.

This chain joins TRBV7-2 and TRBJ1-5; TRBD1 is a possible D gene (5 bases). The CDR3 spans 14 residues. Germline values: CDR1 SGHTA, CDR2 FQGNSA. The V gene lost 5 bases and the J gene lost 6 bases, with 14 bases spanning the gap. As DNA, the CDR3 is TGTGCCAGCAGCACACAAGCAGGGTCTCAGCCCCAGCATTTT. Its translation: CASSTQAGSQPQHF.

In this sample, this clonotype turned up a few times. The chain couples TRBV29-1 to TRBJ1-2, with a tentative D call TRBD1 (6 bases). V lost 5 bases and J 2 bases, leaving 9 bases between the germline ends. Germline V gene lookup returns CDR1 SQVTM and CDR2 ANQGSEA. CDR3 length: 12 residues. The CDR3: CSVQGTNYGYTF. The DNA of the CDR3 is TGCAGCGTTCAGGGGACAAACTATGGCTACACCTTC.

This clonotype came up many times. The V gene is TRBV2, the J gene TRBJ1-1; D uncertain. The CDR3 loop spans 17 amino acids. Trimming took 1 base from V and 5 from J, leaving 20 bases between them. The V gene's germline CDR1 is SNHLY and CDR2 FYNNEI. In nucleotides, the CDR3 is TGTGCCAGCAGTGAAGAGGGTCAGGTGATGGGGAGGACTGAAGCTTTCTTT. Translation gives CASSEEGQVMGRTEAFF.

The genes are TRBV10-3 and TRBJ2-3; no definite D call. The V and J ends lost 6 bases and 0 bases respectively, with 16 bases between them. The CDR3 runs to 16 residues. Germline values: CDR1 ENHRY, CDR2 SYGVKD. DNA for the CDR3: TGTGCCATCAGGGAACAGCTCTCCCTCAGCACAGATACGCAGTATTTT. Translation: CAIREQLSLSTDTQYF.

This clonotype was detected ten times or more. The V gene is TRBV6-2 or TRBV6-3, the J gene TRBJ2-7, with 8 bases matching TRBD1. The CDR3 runs to 15 residues. From germline, CDR1 is MNHEY and CDR2 SVGEGT. The V and J ends lost 7 bases and 3 bases, in that order; junction bases with no gene match: 11. This chain's CDR3 is CASTSTGTGVYEQYF. CDR3 nucleotides: TGTGCCAGCACCTCGACCGGGACAGGCGTCTACGAGCAGTACTTC.

Notes on this clonotype: The junction does not match germline at one end; this may be a read error. The chain is built from TRBV3-1 and TRBJ2-4; D is possibly TRBD2 (5 bases). CDR1 and CDR2 (germline): LGHDT, YNNKEL (reference sequence). There are 15 residues in the CDR3. CDR3 sequence: CASNPPALAKNIRYF. The DNA of the CDR3 is TGTGCCAGCAACCCTCCGGCGCTAGCCAAAAACATTCGGTACTTC.

The chain has TRBV27 and TRBJ1-2; the D gene is possibly TRBD1 (6 bases). The CDR3 sequence is 12 residues long. Germline lookup yields CDR1 MNHEY and CDR2 SMNVEV (reference sequence). V was pared by 8 bases and J by 6 bases, with 13 bases between. The CDR3 bases are TGTGCCAGCGCCGGTGCAGGGGATGGCTACACCTTC. It encodes CASAGAGDGYTF.

V and J are TRBV20-1 and TRBJ2-7; possible D gene TRBD2, 5 bases. Trimming took 0 bases from V and 5 from J, leaving 23 bases between them. CDR1 is DFQATT and CDR2 is SNEGSKA in the germline V gene (reference sequence). The CDR3 runs to 17 residues. The CDR3 DNA reads as TGCAGTGCTAGAGATTCCCGGGTAGGCGGGCCCCTCCACGAGCAGTACTTC. It is translated as CSARDSRVGGPLHEQYF.

This clonotype appeared many times. The CDR3 protein is CAWTHGPTGGTEAFF. The CDR3 DNA follows: TGTGCCTGGACCCACGGGCCGACTGGGGGGACTGAAGCTTTCTTT. The rearrangement joins TRBV30 to TRBJ1-1, with D possibly being TRBD1 (5 bases). Germline V lookup: CDR1 GTSNPN, CDR2 SVGIG (reference sequence). V was trimmed by 4 bases and J by 5 bases, leaving 20 bases between them. This CDR3 is built from 15 residues.

In this sample, this clonotype turned up a few times. The chain has TRBV5-1 and TRBJ2-1, with no clear D. V lost 0 bases and J 5 bases, leaving 12 bases between the germline ends. CDR1 is SGHRS, CDR2 YFSETQ, per germline. This CDR3 has 15 residues. The CDR3 sequence: CASSLDSQIHNEQFF. In DNA form, the CDR3 reads TGCGCCAGCAGCTTGGACAGCCAAATCCACAATGAGCAGTTCTTC.

This clonotype was seen a few times. The genes are TRBV6-5 and TRBJ2-5; D is possibly TRBD1 (6 bases). V was cut by 4 bases and J by 2 bases, with 11 bases left in between. Per germline, CDR1 MNHEY and CDR2 SVGAGI. This CDR3 comprises 14 residues. The CDR3 is CASSSEQGQETQYF. As DNA, the CDR3 is TGTGCCAGCAGTTCGGAGCAGGGGCAAGAGACCCAGTACTTC.

Remarks on this clonotype: Since a much larger clone is just one base distant, this may be a read error. The gene calls are TRBV9 and TRBJ1-2, with a weak D call TRBD1 (6 bases). From germline, CDR1 is SGDLS and CDR2 YYNGEE. The length of the CDR3 is 14 residues. CDR3 nucleotides: TGTGCCGGCAGTCGACAGGAGAATAACTATGGCTACACCTTC. It translates to CAGSRQENNYGYTF.

The chain recombines TRBV20-1 with TRBJ2-5, with D perhaps TRBD2 (5 bases). Trimming cost V 4 bases and J 5 bases, with 14 bases left between them. The CDR3 spans 13 residues. Germline values: CDR1 DFQATT, CDR2 SNEGSKA (reference sequence). CDR3 nucleotide sequence: TGCAGTGCTAATTGGGCTAGCTCGGAGACCCAGTACTTC. Translation: CSANWASSETQYF.

The rearrangement links TRBV6-1 to TRBJ2-1; TRBD2 agrees at 8 bases. The germline CDR1 and CDR2 sequences are MNHNS and SASEGT. V was clipped by 6 bases and J by 9 bases; unmatched bases: 10. The CDR3 length is 14 residues. This CDR3 is CASSGTSDQVEQFF. CDR3 nucleotides: TGTGCCAGCAGCGGGACTAGTGATCAGGTTGAGCAGTTCTTC.

As regards this clonotype: A read error is possible here, since a much larger clone lies one base away. This sequence joins TRBV6-1 and TRBJ2-7, with TRBD2 as a possible D gene (5 bases). V lost 6 bases and J 1 base, leaving 13 bases between the germline ends. The CDR3 loop spans 14 amino acids. Germline CDR1 and CDR2: MNHNS and SASEGT. DNA of the CDR3: TGTGCCAGCAGGATCGGACTGCTATCCTACGAGCAGTACTTC. Translated: CASRIGLLSYEQYF.

This clonotype appeared a few times. The chain links TRBV5-1 to TRBJ1-5, with D possibly being TRBD1 (6 bases). Between the trimmed V and J ends, which lost 0 bases and 0 bases, there was a span of 10 bases. Per the germline V gene, CDR1 is SGHRS and CDR2 is YFSETQ. This CDR3 spans 16 amino acids. The CDR3 nucleotides are TGCGCCAGCAGCTTGGAGGGGGTGTCTAGCAATCAGCCCCAGCATTTT. Protein product: CASSLEGVSSNQPQHF.